A selection of T cell receptor beta chains follows, all from one sample in a study of blood T cell repertoires in COVID-19. Profiled with immunoSEQ multiplex PCR; TCRdb holds only in-frame clones, not every one. The sample contains fewer than 75,000 clones, over 75% of which appear only once. The material sequenced was peripheral blood. These receptors all stem from a man aged 55-75 years with active or convalescent COVID-19. Both conserved end residues are part of each CDR3. A D gene is named only where the DNA matches it firmly. A row's size may be missing; if present it is once, few, many or a size class.

d_call	cdr3_length	v_call	j_call	clone_size	cdr3_aa	cdr3_nt
NA	17	TRBV18	TRBJ2-7	NA	CASSPLPPRGSQYEQYF	TGTGCCAGCTCGCCCCTCCCCCCCAGGGGAAGTCAATACGAGCAGTACTTC
TRBD1	17	TRBV11-2	TRBJ1-2	NA	CASSLEGRGLPHRGYTF	TGTGCCAGCAGCTTAGAAGGCAGGGGGCTCCCCCATCGTGGCTACACCTTC
TRBD1	15	TRBV28	TRBJ2-4	once	CASLDRGGSKNIQYF	TGTGCCAGCCTGGACAGGGGTGGGTCCAAAAACATTCAGTACTTC
TRBD1	16	TRBV15	TRBJ2-5	NA	CATSRVRDSPRETQYF	TGTGCCACCAGCAGAGTGAGGGACAGCCCTAGGGAGACCCAGTACTTC
NA	15	TRBV15	TRBJ1-1	NA	CATSRVRVRNTEAFF	TGTGCCACCAGCAGAGTGAGAGTGAGGAACACTGAAGCTTTCTTT
TRBD1	13	TRBV7-2	TRBJ1-1	NA	CASSWTGKSEAFF	TGTGCCAGCAGCTGGACAGGGAAGAGTGAAGCTTTCTTT
TRBD1	16	TRBV4-1	TRBJ2-7	NA	CASSQDHYRGAYEQYF	TGCGCCAGCAGCCAAGATCATTACAGGGGGGCCTACGAGCAGTACTTC
TRBD2	16	TRBV7-2	TRBJ2-5	NA	CASSLHRLAGKETQYF	TGTGCCAGCAGCCTCCATAGACTAGCGGGGAAAGAGACCCAGTACTTC
TRBD2	13	TRBV19	TRBJ2-5	NA	CASSIGLEETQYF	TGTGCCAGTAGTATTGGACTAGAAGAGACCCAGTACTTC
NA	15	TRBV18	TRBJ1-5	few	CASSRKGGGNQPQHF	TGTGCCAGCTCTCGGAAGGGAGGGGGCAATCAGCCCCAGCATTTT
TRBD1	15	TRBV4-1	TRBJ2-5	NA	CASSPGGLDQETQYF	TGCGCCAGCAGCCCAGGGGGCCTAGACCAAGAGACCCAGTACTTC
TRBD2	15	TRBV7-3	TRBJ2-3	NA	CASSFGLAGSGTQYF	TGTGCCAGCAGTTTTGGACTAGCGGGCTCGGGAACGCAGTATTTT
TRBD1	15	TRBV5-4	TRBJ1-1	NA	CASSEKQGAYTEAFF	TGTGCCAGCAGCGAAAAACAGGGGGCTTATACTGAAGCTTTCTTT
NA	15	TRBV11-2	TRBJ2-5	NA	CASSSIYRALETQYF	TGTGCCAGCAGCTCGATCTACAGGGCTTTAGAGACCCAGTACTTC
TRBD2	18	TRBV27	TRBJ2-2	NA	CASSLFSLAGEGTGELFF	TGTGCCAGCAGTTTATTCTCGCTAGCGGGGGAGGGCACCGGGGAGCTGTTTTTT
NA	16	TRBV6-5	TRBJ1-5	NA	CASSYSQGGLNQPQHF	TGTGCCAGCAGTTACTCGCAGGGAGGTTTAAATCAGCCCCAGCATTTT
NA	16	TRBV9	TRBJ1-3	once	CASTKTQGTSGNTIYF	TGTGCCAGCACCAAGACCCAGGGGACCTCTGGAAACACCATATATTTT
NA	16	TRBV7-3	TRBJ2-1	NA	CASSPGTGLPYNEQFF	TGTGCCAGCAGCCCCGGGACGGGACTTCCCTACAATGAGCAGTTCTTC
NA	14	TRBV25-1	TRBJ1-3	NA	CASSARQIGNTIYF	TGTGCCAGCAGTGCCCGCCAGATTGGAAACACCATATATTTT
TRBD1	17	TRBV27	TRBJ2-6	once	CASSLDRGRGGANVLTF	TGTGCCAGCAGTTTAGACAGGGGTCGAGGAGGGGCCAACGTCCTGACTTTC
TRBD1	16	TRBV7-2	TRBJ2-5	NA	CASSSRLGQGVETQYF	TGTGCCAGCAGCTCAAGACTAGGACAGGGGGTAGAGACCCAGTACTTC
TRBD2	18	TRBV4-1	TRBJ2-1	few	CASSQVDLGLAGYNEQFF	TGCGCCAGCAGCCAAGTTGACCTGGGACTAGCGGGGTACAATGAGCAGTTCTTC
TRBD1	15	TRBV28	TRBJ1-4	NA	CASSLSRGLAEKLFF	TGTGCCAGCAGTTTATCCAGGGGGTTAGCTGAAAAACTGTTTTTT
TRBD2	14	TRBV5-1	TRBJ2-7	NA	CASSLTTSVNEQYF	TGCGCCAGCAGCCTGACGACTAGCGTCAACGAGCAGTACTTC
TRBD1	14	TRBV27	TRBJ1-1	NA	CASSRDRQNSEAFF	TGTGCCAGCAGTCGGGACAGACAGAACTCTGAAGCTTTCTTT
NA	12	TRBV7-9	TRBJ1-1	NA	CASSFQGTEAFF	TGTGCCAGCAGCTTTCAAGGGACTGAGGCTTTCTTT
TRBD1	20	TRBV19	TRBJ2-4	NA	CASSAGQGATAGLAKNIQYF	TGTGCCAGTAGTGCCGGACAGGGGGCTACAGCGGGATTAGCCAAAAACATTCAGTACTTC
TRBD2	15	TRBV5-1	TRBJ2-5	NA	CASSQTSGGSETQYF	TGCGCCAGCAGCCAGACTAGCGGGGGGTCGGAGACCCAGTACTTC
TRBD1	14	TRBV6-1	TRBJ1-5	NA	CASSEAHRGQPQHF	TGTGCCAGCAGTGAAGCGCACAGGGGGCAGCCCCAGCATTTT
NA	15	TRBV6-5	TRBJ2-4	NA	CASTTSRGAKNIQYF	TGTGCCAGCACAACATCGAGAGGGGCCAAAAACATTCAGTACTTC
NA	12	TRBV7-3	TRBJ2-1	NA	CASSRDSNEQFF	TGTGCCAGCAGCCGTGACTCCAATGAGCAGTTCTTC
NA	14	TRBV18	TRBJ1-4	NA	CASSPTPTNEKLFF	TGTGCCAGCTCACCGACACCAACTAATGAAAAACTGTTTTTT
TRBD1	14	TRBV2	TRBJ1-5	NA	CASRTGALNQPQHF	TGTGCCAGCCGGACAGGGGCCTTAAATCAGCCCCAGCATTTT
NA	16	TRBV27	TRBJ2-1	NA	CASSTRTLGAYNEQFF	TGTGCCAGCAGTACCAGGACCCTCGGGGCCTACAATGAGCAGTTCTTC
NA	13	TRBV6-5	TRBJ1-4	NA	CASSYELPGKLFF	TGTGCCAGCAGTTACGAACTCCCTGGAAAACTGTTTTTT
NA	15	TRBV6-5	TRBJ1-1	NA	CASSYSRPGRAEAFF	TGTGCCAGCAGTTACTCAAGGCCAGGGAGGGCTGAAGCTTTCTTT
TRBD1	15	TRBV28	TRBJ2-2	NA	CASSSPGQGIGELFF	TGTGCCAGCAGTTCTCCGGGACAGGGCATCGGGGAGCTGTTTTTT
TRBD1	16	TRBV19	TRBJ1-2	once	CASSVGQGARGYGYTF	TGTGCCAGTAGTGTCGGACAGGGGGCGCGTGGATATGGCTACACCTTC
NA	15	TRBV18	TRBJ2-3	once	CASSPDQGSTDTQYF	TGTGCCAGCTCACCAGATCAGGGGTCCACAGATACGCAGTATTTT
NA	14	TRBV18	TRBJ2-5	NA	CASSRGGDRETQYF	TGTGCCAGCTCCAGAGGGGGGGACCGAGAGACCCAGTACTTC
TRBD2	17	TRBV2	TRBJ2-2	NA	CASSDPGLAGGGGELFF	TGTGCCAGCAGTGATCCCGGACTAGCGGGAGGGGGCGGGGAGCTGTTTTTT
TRBD1	16	TRBV5-1	TRBJ1-4	NA	CASSLDARGQSEKLFF	TGCGCCAGCAGCTTGGATGCCAGGGGGCAGAGTGAAAAACTGTTTTTT
TRBD2	14	TRBV7-2	TRBJ2-3	NA	CASSLKPSGGTQYF	TGTGCCAGCAGCCTAAAGCCTAGCGGGGGTACGCAGTATTTT
TRBD2	18	TRBV27	TRBJ2-1	NA	CASRSGLAGAGLDNEQFF	TGTGCCAGCAGATCCGGACTAGCGGGAGCCGGCTTGGACAATGAGCAGTTCTTC
NA	13	TRBV7-8	TRBJ2-5	few	CASSPRGEETQYF	TGTGCCAGCAGCCCCCGGGGAGAAGAGACCCAGTACTTC
NA	14	TRBV6-5	TRBJ2-1	NA	CASSPESSYNEQFF	TGTGCCAGCTCCCCGGAGAGCTCCTACAATGAGCAGTTCTTC
NA	13	TRBV11-3	TRBJ2-3	NA	CASSLGGADTQYF	TGTGCCAGCAGCTTAGGGGGCGCGGATACGCAGTATTTT
TRBD2	18	TRBV24-1	TRBJ2-5	NA	CATSDFGSGGGARETQYF	TGTGCCACCAGTGATTTTGGCTCTGGCGGGGGGGCCCGAGAGACCCAGTACTTC
NA	16	TRBV9	TRBJ1-4	NA	CASSDGQSTTNEKLFF	TGTGCCAGCAGCGACGGACAGAGTACAACTAATGAAAAACTGTTTTTT
NA	16	TRBV19	TRBJ2-3	NA	CASSIGSGVSTDTQYF	TGTGCCAGTAGTATAGGCTCCGGGGTTAGCACAGATACGCAGTATTTT